This T cell receptor beta chain was documented in a study of monozygotic twins with inflammatory bowel disease. Per germline, CDR1 SQVTM and CDR2 ANQGSEA. The CDR3 extends over 14 amino acids. For both chains, the TCRalpha and TCRbeta cDNA went through two nested PCRs of about 15 and 9 cycles. TCRdb re-called the 5' RACE reads; one entry per CDR3 protein, DNA not given. The sample table sets out more than 300,000 distinct CDR3 sequences. Study-wide results and caveats: Clonotype overlap with others was lower in IBD patients than in healthy twins, a difference that was greatest with disease activity.

About this clonotype itself: Its antigen is undetermined.

Unsorted whole blood yielded the total RNA, with T cells left unselected. Material for sequencing was blood. V and J are TRBV29-1 and TRBJ2-5. The TCR was taken from a human donor with ulcerative colitis or Crohn's disease, or a healthy co-twin of an affected twin (not recorded which). CDR3: CSVRHRVGQETQYF.